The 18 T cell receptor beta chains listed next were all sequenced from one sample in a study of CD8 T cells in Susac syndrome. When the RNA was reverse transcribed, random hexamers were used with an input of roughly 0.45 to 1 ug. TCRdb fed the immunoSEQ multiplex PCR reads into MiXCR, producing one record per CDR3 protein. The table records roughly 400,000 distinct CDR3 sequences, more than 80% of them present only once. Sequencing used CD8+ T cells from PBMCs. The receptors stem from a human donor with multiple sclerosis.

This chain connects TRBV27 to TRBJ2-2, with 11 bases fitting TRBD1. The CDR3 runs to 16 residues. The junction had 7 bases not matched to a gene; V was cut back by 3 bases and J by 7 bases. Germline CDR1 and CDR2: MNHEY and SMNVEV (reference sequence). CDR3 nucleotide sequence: TGTGCCAGCAGTTTCGAGGACAGGGGGCCACACGGGGAGCTGTTTTTT. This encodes CASSFEDRGPHGELFF.

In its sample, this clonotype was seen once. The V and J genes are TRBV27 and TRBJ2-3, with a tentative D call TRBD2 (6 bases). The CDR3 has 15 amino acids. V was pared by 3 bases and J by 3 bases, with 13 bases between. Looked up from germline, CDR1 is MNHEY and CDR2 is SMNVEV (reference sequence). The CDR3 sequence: CASSLGGQGTDTQYF. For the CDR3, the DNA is TGTGCCAGCAGTTTGGGAGGCCAGGGTACAGATACGCAGTATTTT.

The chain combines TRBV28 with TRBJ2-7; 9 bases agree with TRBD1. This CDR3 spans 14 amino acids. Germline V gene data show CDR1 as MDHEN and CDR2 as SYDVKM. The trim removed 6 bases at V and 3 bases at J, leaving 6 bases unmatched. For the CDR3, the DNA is TGTGCCAGCAGGCCCGACAGGGGGTACTACGAGCAGTACTTC. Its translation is CASRPDRGYYEQYF.

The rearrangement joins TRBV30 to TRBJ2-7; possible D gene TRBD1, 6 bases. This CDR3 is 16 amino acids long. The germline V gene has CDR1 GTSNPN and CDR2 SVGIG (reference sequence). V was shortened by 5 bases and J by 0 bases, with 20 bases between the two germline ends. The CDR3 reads CAWVPLFQGISYEQYF. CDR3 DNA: TGTGCCTGGGTTCCCTTATTTCAGGGGATCTCCTACGAGCAGTACTTC.

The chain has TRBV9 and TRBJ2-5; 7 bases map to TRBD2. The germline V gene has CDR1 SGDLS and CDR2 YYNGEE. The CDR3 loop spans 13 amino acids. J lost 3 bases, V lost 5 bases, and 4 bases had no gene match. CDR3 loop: CASRGAGEETQYF. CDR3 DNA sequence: TGTGCCAGCAGAGGTGCGGGAGAAGAGACCCAGTACTTC. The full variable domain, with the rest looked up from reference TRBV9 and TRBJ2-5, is DSGVTQTPKHLITATGQRVTLRCSPRSGDLSVYWYQQSLDQGLQFLIQYYNGEERAKGNILERFSAQQFPDLHSELNLSSLELGDSALYFCASRGAGEETQYFGPGTRLLVL.

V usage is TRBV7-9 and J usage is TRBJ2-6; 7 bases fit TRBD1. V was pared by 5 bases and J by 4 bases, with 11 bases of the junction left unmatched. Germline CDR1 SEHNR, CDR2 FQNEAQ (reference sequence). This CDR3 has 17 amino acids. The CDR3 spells CASSHAVGGPGANVLTF. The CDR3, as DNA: TGTGCCAGCAGCCACGCCGTAGGGGGCCCCGGGGCCAACGTCCTGACTTTC.

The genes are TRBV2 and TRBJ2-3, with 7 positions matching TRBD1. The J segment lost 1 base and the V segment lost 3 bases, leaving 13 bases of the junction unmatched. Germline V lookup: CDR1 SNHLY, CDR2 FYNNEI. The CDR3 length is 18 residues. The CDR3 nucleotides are TGTGCCAGCAGTGACGGCATCGACCCCGGGACAGGCACAGATACGCAGTATTTT. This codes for CASSDGIDPGTGTDTQYF.

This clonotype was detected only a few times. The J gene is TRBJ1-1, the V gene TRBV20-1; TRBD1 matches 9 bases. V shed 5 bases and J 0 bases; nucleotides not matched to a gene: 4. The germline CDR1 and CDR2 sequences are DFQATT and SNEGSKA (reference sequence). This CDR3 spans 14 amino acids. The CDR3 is CSAYDRGMNTEAFF. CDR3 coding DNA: TGCAGTGCTTATGACAGGGGGATGAACACTGAAGCTTTCTTT.

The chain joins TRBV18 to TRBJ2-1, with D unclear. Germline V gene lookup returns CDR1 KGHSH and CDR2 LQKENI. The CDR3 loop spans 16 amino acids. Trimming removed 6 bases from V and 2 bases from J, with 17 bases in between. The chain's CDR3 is CASSYGHPGPYNEQFF. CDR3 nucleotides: TGTGCCAGCTCCTACGGTCATCCCGGGCCCTACAATGAGCAGTTCTTC.

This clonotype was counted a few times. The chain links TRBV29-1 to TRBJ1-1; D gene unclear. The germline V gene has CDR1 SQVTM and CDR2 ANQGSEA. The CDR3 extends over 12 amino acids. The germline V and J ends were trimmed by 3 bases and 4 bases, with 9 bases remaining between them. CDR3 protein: CSVEAGGTEAFF. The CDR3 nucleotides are TGCAGCGTTGAGGCGGGAGGCACTGAAGCTTTCTTT.

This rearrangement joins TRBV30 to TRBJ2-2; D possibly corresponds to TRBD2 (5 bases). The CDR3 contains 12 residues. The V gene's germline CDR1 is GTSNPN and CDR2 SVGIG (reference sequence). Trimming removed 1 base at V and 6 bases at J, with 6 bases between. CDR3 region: CAWSDGAGELFF. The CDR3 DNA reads TGTGCCTGGAGTGACGGGGCCGGGGAGCTGTTTTTT.

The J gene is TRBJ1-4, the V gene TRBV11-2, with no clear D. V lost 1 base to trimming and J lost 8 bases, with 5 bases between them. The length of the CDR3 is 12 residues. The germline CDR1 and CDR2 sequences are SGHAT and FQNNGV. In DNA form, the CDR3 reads TGTGCCAGCAGCTTAGTTAACGAAAAACTGTTTTTT. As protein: CASSLVNEKLFF.

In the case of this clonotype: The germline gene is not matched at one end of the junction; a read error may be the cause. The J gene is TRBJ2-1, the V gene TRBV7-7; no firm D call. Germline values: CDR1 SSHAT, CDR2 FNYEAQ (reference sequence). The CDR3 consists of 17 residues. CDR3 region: CASSSLLGMVSYNEQFF. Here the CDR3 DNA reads TGTGCTAGCAGCTCGCTGCTAGGGATGGTCTCCTACAATGAGCAGTTCTTC.

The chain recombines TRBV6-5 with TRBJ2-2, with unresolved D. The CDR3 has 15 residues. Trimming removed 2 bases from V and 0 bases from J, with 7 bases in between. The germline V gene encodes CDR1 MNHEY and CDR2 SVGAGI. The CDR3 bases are TGTGCCAGCAGTTACCCGGCAGCGAACACCGGGGAGCTGTTTTTT. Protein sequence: CASSYPAANTGELFF.

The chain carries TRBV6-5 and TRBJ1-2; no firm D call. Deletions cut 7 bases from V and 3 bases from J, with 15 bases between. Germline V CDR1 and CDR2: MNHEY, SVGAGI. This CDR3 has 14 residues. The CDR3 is CASTSGGRDYGYTF. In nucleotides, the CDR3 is TGTGCCAGCACGTCGGGCGGGAGGGACTATGGCTACACCTTC.

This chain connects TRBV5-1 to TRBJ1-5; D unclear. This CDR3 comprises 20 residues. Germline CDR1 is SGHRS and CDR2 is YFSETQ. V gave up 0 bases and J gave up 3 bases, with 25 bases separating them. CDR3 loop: CASSLAPRDDEHSHNQPQHF. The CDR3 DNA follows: TGCGCCAGCAGCTTGGCCCCCCGCGACGACGAGCACAGCCACAATCAGCCCCAGCATTTT.

This chain's CDR3 is CSAPQEGPPGEQFF. DNA of the CDR3: TGCAGTGCTCCTCAGGAGGGCCCCCCCGGAGAGCAGTTCTTC. The chain has TRBV20-1 and TRBJ2-1; D may be TRBD2 (6 bases). The CDR3 length is 14 residues. From germline, CDR1 is DFQATT and CDR2 SNEGSKA (reference sequence). V gave up 5 bases and J gave up 10 bases, with 21 bases separating them.

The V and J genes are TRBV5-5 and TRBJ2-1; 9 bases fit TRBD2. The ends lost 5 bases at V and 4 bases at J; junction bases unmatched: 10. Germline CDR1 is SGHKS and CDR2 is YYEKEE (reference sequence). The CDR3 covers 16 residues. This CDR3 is CASSPRLADDYNEQFF. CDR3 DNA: TGTGCCAGCAGTCCGAGACTAGCGGATGATTACAATGAGCAGTTCTTC.